This T cell receptor (beta chain) came from a study of control samples from healthy donors and cancer patients (dated by TCRdb to about 2020). Library generation was performed with the immunoSEQ multiplex PCR assay. Here the immuneACCESS table is served through TCRdb, limited to in-frame sequences with V and J called. Missing clones are a known gap in these copies; in checked studies unresolved V genes cover under half, and the rest lacks a known reason. Recorded for this sample are 75,000 to 90,000 clones; around nine tenths of them occurred a single time. Roughly 21% of the sample lies in the top ten. On this clone: The target of this receptor is not known. Qualities for individual bases were not recorded, and no much larger clone is one base off.

Sequences were obtained from blood. This clonotype originated in a man aged 25 to 40 in good health.

For the CDR3, the sequence is CASSQSGDNEQFF. The DNA sequence follows: TGCGCCAGCAGCCAATCCGGGGACAATGAGCAGTTCTTC. The rearranged segments are TRBV4-1 and TRBJ2-1; possibly the D gene is TRBD2, per 5 matching bases. Including the terminal cysteine and phenylalanine, the CDR3 comprises 13 residues. Only the CDR3 region is kept as DNA, spanning 39 bases read in frame from base 1. CDR1 is given as MGHRA and CDR2 as YSYEKL, both from the germline V gene. Trimming removed 2 bases from V and 5 bases from J, leaving 7 bases between the germline ends.